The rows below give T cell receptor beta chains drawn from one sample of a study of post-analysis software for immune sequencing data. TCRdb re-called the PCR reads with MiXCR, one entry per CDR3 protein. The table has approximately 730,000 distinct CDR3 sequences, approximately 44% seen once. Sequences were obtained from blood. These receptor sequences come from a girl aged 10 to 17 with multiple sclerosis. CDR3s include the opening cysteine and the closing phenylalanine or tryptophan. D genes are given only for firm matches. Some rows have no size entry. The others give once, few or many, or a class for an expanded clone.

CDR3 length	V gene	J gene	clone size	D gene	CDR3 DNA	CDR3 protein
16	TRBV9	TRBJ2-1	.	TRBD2	TGTGCCAGCAGCGTAGGGCCTAGCGGGACGAACAATGAGCAGTTCTTC	CASSVGPSGTNNEQFF
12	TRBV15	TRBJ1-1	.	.	TGTGCCACCCGGGACGGCTACACTGAAGCTTTCTTT	CATRDGYTEAFF
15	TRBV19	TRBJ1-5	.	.	TGTGCCAGTAGGCACAGGTCCGGGGGCTATCAGCCCCAGCATTTT	CASRHRSGGYQPQHF
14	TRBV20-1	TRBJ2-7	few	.	TGCAGTGCTAGGAGGAGTGCCTCTACCTACGAGCAGTACTTC	CSARRSASTYEQYF
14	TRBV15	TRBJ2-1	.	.	TGTGCCACCAGCAGAGATACAAGACAGGATGAGCAGTTCTTC	CATSRDTRQDEQFF
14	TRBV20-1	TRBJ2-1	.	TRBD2	TGCAGTGCCTGGGCGGGGGGCTCCTACAATGAGCAGTTCTTC	CSAWAGGSYNEQFF
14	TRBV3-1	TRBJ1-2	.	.	TGTGCCAGCAGCCAAGACAAGGGTAACTATGGCTACACCTTC	CASSQDKGNYGYTF
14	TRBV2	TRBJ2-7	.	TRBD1	TGTGCCAGCAGAGAGACAGGGCCATCCTACGAGCAGTACTTC	CASRETGPSYEQYF
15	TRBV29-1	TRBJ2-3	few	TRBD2	TGCAGCGCTGAAACAGCGGGAGTGGGCACAGATACGCAGTATTTT	CSAETAGVGTDTQYF
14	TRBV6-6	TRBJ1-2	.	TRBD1	TGTGCCAGCAGTCCCCGGGTAGGGGGCGATGGCTACACCTTC	CASSPRVGGDGYTF
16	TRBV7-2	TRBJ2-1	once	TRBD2	TGTGCCAGCAGCCCGGAGACTAGCGGATTATACAATGAGCAGTTCTTC	CASSPETSGLYNEQFF
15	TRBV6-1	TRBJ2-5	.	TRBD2	TGTGCCAGCAGTGCGACTAGCGGGACTCAAGAGACCCAGTACTTC	CASSATSGTQETQYF
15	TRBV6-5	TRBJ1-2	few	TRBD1	TGTGCCAGCAGTTCCTGGCAGGGGGGAGACTATGGCTACACCTTC	CASSSWQGGDYGYTF
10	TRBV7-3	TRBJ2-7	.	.	TGTACCAGCAGCTGTTACGAGCAGTACTTC	CTSSCYEQYF
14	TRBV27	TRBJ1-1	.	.	TGTGCCAGCAGTTTAGGGTTTACGAACACTGAAGCTTTCTTT	CASSLGFTNTEAFF
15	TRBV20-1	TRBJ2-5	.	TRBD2	TGCAGTGCTCTGGCTGGGACTACAACAAGCGAGACCCAGTACTTC	CSALAGTTTSETQYF
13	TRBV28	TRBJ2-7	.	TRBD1	TGTGCCAGCAGTAAGGGACAGGCCTACGAGCAGTACTTC	CASSKGQAYEQYF
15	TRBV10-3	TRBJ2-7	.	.	TGTGCCATCAGTGTGAGGATTCAGGCGGAGAACGAGCAGTACTTC	CAISVRIQAENEQYF
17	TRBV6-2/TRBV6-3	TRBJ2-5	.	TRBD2	TGTGCCAGCAGTTATCAACCGACTAGCGGGAATTCGGAGACCCAGTACTTC	CASSYQPTSGNSETQYF
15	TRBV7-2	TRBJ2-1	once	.	TGTGCCAGCAGCTTTGGCGGGCTGTCCTACAATGAGCAGTTCTTC	CASSFGGLSYNEQFF
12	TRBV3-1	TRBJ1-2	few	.	TGTGCCAGCAGCCAGAGGGGTTATGGCTACACCTTC	CASSQRGYGYTF
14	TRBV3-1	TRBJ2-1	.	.	TGTGCCAGCAGCCGAGGGGGGGACTACAATGAGCAGTTCTTC	CASSRGGDYNEQFF
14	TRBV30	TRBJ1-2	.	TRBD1	TGTGCCTGGAGTATGGGGACAGGGTCGGTTGGCTACACCTTC	CAWSMGTGSVGYTF
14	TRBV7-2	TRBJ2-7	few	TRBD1	TGTGCCAGCAGCTTTGGGGGGACAGGGTACGAGCAGTACTTC	CASSFGGTGYEQYF
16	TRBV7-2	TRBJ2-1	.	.	TGTGCCAGCAGCTCTCCGACTAGCAGGGGAGGAGATGAGCAGTTCTTC	CASSSPTSRGGDEQFF
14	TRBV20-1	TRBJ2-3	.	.	TGCAGTGCTAGGTCGAAGGGGAGATTGGATACGCAGTATTTT	CSARSKGRLDTQYF
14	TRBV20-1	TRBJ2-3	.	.	TGCAGTGCTAGAGGCCGCGGGGGCCCAGATACGCAGTATTTT	CSARGRGGPDTQYF
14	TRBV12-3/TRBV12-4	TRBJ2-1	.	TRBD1	TGTGCCAGCAGCCCCCGGGTAGGGGGCTATGAGCAGTTCTTC	CASSPRVGGYEQFF
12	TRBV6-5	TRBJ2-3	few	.	TGTGCCAGTAGGGGCACTTTTGATACGCAGTATTTT	CASRGTFDTQYF
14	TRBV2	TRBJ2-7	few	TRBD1	TGTGCCAGCAGTCTAGACAGGGGTTGGGACGAGCAGTACTTC	CASSLDRGWDEQYF
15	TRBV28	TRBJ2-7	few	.	TGTGCCAGCAGTTTCACCATTGGGGGATCCTACGAGCAGTACTTC	CASSFTIGGSYEQYF
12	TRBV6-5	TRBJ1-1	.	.	TGTGCCAGCAATACCGTGAACACTGAAGCTTTCTTT	CASNTVNTEAFF
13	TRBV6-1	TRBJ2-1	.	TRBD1	TGTGCCAGCAAGGGACAGGGAACCCATGAGCAGTTCTTC	CASKGQGTHEQFF
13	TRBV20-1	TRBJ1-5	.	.	TGCAGTGCTCAGATCAGCAGCAATCAGCCCCAGCATTTT	CSAQISSNQPQHF
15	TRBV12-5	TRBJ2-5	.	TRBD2	TGTGCTAGTGGTTTGGGACTAGCGGGACAAGAGACCCTGTACTTC	CASGLGLAGQETLYF
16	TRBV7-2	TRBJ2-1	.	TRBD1	TGTGCCAGCAGCTTTACTCGGACAGGGGTCCCCAATGAGCAGTTCTTC	CASSFTRTGVPNEQFF
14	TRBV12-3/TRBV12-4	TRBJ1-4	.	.	TGTGCCAGCACCCATTTCGGCCCCAATGAAAAACTGTTTTTT	CASTHFGPNEKLFF
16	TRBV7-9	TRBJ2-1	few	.	TGTGCCAGCAGCTCCACCACTAGGATCGGTCTCAATGAGCAGTTCTTC	CASSSTTRIGLNEQFF
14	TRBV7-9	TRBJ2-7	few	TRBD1	TGTGCCAGCAGCCACCAGGGCAGGGGGTACGAGCAGTACTTC	CASSHQGRGYEQYF
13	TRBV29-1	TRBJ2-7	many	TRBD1	TGCAGCGTTACCGGGACAGCCTCCTACGAGCAGTACTTC	CSVTGTASYEQYF
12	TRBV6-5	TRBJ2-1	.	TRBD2	TGTGCCAGCAGCCCACTAGCGGGAGAAGAGTTCTTC	CASSPLAGEEFF
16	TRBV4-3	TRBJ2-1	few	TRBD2	TGCGCCAGCAGCCAAGATCTAGCGGGAGGCGAGAATGAGCAGTTCTTC	CASSQDLAGGENEQFF
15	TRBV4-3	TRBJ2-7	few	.	TGCGCCAGCAGCGCCCGGGACACAGCCAGGGACGAGCAGTACTTC	CASSARDTARDEQYF
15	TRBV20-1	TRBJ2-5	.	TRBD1	TGCAGTGCTACTAGACAGGGCGGGCGGCAAGAGACCCAGTACTTC	CSATRQGGRQETQYF
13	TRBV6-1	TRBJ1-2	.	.	TGTGCCAGCACTAGGACGGGTCTACGGGGCTACACCTTC	CASTRTGLRGYTF
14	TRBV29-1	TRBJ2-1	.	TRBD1	TGCAGCGTTGGGGGACAGGGGGTGGGCAATGAGCAGTTCTTC	CSVGGQGVGNEQFF
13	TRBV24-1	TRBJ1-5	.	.	TGTGCCACCAGTGCAGCTTCTAATCAGCCCCAGCATTTT	CATSAASNQPQHF
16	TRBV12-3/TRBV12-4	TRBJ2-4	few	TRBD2	TGTGCCAGCAGTTTTTCAGCGGGAGGGATCAAAAACATTCAGTACTTC	CASSFSAGGIKNIQYF
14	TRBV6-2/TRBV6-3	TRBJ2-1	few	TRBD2	TGTGCCAGCACGCCACTAGCGGGACGGAATGAGCAGTTCTTC	CASTPLAGRNEQFF
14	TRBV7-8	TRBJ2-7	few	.	TGTGCCAGCAGCTCCACCGACGGATCCTACGAGCAGTACTTC	CASSSTDGSYEQYF
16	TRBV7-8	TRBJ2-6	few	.	TGTGCCAGCAGCTTATCCCGTAGGGGAGGGGCCAACGTCCTGACTTTC	CASSLSRRGGANVLTF
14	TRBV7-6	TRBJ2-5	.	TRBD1	TGTGCCAGCAGCCGGACAGGAGTTTCAGAGACCCAGTACTTC	CASSRTGVSETQYF
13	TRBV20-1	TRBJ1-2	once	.	TGCAGTGCTCCTAGGGGACTCAACTATGGCTACACCTTC	CSAPRGLNYGYTF
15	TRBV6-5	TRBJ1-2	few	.	TGTGCCAGCAGAAGCCCGGGGACCCCCATCTATGGCTACACCTTC	CASRSPGTPIYGYTF
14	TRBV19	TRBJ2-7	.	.	TGTGCCAGTAGTATGGGGGAGGCCGGGGGCGAGCAGTACTTC	CASSMGEAGGEQYF
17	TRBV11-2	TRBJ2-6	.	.	TGTGCCAGCAGCTTACGAAGGGAAGGGCCTGGGGCCAACGTCCTGACTTTC	CASSLRREGPGANVLTF
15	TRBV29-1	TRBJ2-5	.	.	TGCAGCGCGGGGGCACGAGGGGCCGTCCAAGAGACCCAGTACTTC	CSAGARGAVQETQYF
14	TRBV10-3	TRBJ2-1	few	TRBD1	TGTGCCATTCTACCGGGACAGGGGTTGCATGAGCAGTTCTTC	CAILPGQGLHEQFF